This T cell receptor (beta chain) originates from a study of blood T cell repertoires in COVID-19. Study-wide context: There were acute and convalescent COVID-19 samples, and they came from the United States, Italy and Spain. PBMCs, B-cell-depleted T cells, or T cells provided the cDNA or gDNA that made up the material.

Seattle patients were enrolled while actively infected and followed longitudinally. TCRdb's copy holds only in-frame clones and misses some; the assay was immunoSEQ multiplex PCR. The sample yields tens of thousands of clones, about 85% seen once. Germline CDR1 reads LGHNT; CDR2 reads FRNRAP. Trimming removed 4 bases from V and 2 bases from J; junction bases left unmatched: 4. CDR3 length: 14 residues. The chain is built from TRBV12-5 and TRBJ2-5; 7 nucleotides align to TRBD2. Sample: peripheral blood. The TCR was taken from a man between 60 and 75 years old with COVID-19, enrolled during active disease. CDR3 DNA sequence: TGTGCTAGTGGTTCCGGAGCGGGGCAAGAGACCCAGTACTTC. This gives the protein CASGSGAGQETQYF.